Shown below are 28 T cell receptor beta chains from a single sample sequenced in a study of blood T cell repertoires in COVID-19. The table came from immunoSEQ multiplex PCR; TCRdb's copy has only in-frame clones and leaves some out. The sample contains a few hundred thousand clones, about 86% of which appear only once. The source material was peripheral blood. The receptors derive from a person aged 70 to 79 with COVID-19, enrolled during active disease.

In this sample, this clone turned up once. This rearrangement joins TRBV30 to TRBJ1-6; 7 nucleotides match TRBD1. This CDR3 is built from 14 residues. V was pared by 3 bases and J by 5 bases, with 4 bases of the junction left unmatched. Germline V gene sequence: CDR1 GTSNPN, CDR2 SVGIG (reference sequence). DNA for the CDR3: TGTGCCTGGAGACAAGGGACAGATAATTCACCCCTCCACTTT. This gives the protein CAWRQGTDNSPLHF. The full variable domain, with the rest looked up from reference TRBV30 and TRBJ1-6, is SQTIHQWPATLVQPVGSPLSLECTVEGTSNPNLYWYRQAAGRGLQLLFYSVGIGQISSEVPQNLSASRPQDRQFILSSKKLLLSDSGFYLCAWRQGTDNSPLHFGNGTRLTVT.

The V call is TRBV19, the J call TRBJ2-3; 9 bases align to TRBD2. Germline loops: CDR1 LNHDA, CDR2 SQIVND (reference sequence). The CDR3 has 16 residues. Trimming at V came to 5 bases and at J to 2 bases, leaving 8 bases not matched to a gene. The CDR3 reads CASSSLTSGTTDTQYF. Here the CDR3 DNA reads TGTGCCAGTAGTTCCCTGACTAGCGGAACCACAGATACGCAGTATTTT.

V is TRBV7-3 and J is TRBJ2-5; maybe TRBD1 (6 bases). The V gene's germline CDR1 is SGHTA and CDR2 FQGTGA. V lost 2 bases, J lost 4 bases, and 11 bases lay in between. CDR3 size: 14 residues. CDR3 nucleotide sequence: TGTGCCAGCAGCTTATCCAGGGGCGCAGAGACCCAGTACTTC. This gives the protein CASSLSRGAETQYF. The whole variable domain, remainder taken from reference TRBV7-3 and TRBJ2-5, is GAGVSQTPSNKVTEKGKYVELRCDPISGHTALYWYRQSLGQGPEFLIYFQGTGAADDSGLPNDRFFAVRPEGSVSTLKIQRTERGDSAVYLCASSLSRGAETQYFGPGTRLLVL.

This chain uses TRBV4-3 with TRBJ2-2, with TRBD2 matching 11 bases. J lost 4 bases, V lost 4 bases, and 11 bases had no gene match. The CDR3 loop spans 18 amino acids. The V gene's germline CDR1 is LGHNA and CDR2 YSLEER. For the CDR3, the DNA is TGCGCCAGCAGCCCCAGACTAGCGGGAAGCAGTAGCACCGGGGAGCTGTTTTTT. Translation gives CASSPRLAGSSSTGELFF.

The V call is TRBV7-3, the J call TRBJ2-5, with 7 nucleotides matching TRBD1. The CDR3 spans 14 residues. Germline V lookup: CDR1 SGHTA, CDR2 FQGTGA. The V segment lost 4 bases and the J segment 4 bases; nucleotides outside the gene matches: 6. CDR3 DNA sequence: TGTGCCAGCAGCTACAGGGGTGGTTTAGAGACCCAGTACTTC. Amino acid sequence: CASSYRGGLETQYF.

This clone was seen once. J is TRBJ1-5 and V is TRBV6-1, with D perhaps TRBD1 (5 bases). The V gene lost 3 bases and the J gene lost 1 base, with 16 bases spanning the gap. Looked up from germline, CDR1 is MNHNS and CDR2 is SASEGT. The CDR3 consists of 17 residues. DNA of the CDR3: TGTGCCAGCAGTGACCCCGGGGGGGGAGGGAGCAATCAGCCCCAGCATTTT. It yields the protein CASSDPGGGGSNQPQHF.

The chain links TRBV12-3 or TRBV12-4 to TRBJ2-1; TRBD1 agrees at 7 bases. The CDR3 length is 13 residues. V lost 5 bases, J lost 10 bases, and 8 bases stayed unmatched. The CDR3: CASSALTGTEQFF. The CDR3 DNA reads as TGTGCCAGCAGTGCCTTGACAGGGACCGAGCAGTTCTTC.

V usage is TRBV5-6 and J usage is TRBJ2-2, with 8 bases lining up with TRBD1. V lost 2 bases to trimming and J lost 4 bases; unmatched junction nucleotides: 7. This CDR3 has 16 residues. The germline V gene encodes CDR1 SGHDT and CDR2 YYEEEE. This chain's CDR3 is CASSLVDRVITGELFF. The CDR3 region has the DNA TGTGCCAGCAGCTTAGTGGACAGGGTAATCACCGGGGAGCTGTTTTTT.

The CDR3 nucleotides are TGTGCCTGGAATGTAGGGGTTCTCACCGGGGAGCTGTTTTTT. As protein: CAWNVGVLTGELFF. V and J are TRBV30 and TRBJ2-2; TRBD1 might be the D (5 bases). Per the germline V gene, CDR1 is GTSNPN and CDR2 is SVGIG (reference sequence). The CDR3 length is 14 residues. The V end lost 4 bases, the J end lost 4 bases, and 13 bases lay between the germline ends.

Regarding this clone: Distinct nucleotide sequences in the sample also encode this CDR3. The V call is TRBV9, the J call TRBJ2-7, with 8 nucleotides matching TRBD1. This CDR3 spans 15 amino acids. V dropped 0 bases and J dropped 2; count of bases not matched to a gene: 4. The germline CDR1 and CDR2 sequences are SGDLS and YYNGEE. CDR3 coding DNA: TGTGCCAGCAGCGTAGGACCAGGGGGCACCTACGAGCAGTACTTC. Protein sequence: CASSVGPGGTYEQYF.

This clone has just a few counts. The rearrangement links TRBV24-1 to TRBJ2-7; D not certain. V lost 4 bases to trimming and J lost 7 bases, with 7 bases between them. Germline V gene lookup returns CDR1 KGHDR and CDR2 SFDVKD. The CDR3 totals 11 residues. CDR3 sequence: CATSDRREQYF. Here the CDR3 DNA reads TGTGCCACCAGTGACCGCAGGGAGCAGTACTTC.

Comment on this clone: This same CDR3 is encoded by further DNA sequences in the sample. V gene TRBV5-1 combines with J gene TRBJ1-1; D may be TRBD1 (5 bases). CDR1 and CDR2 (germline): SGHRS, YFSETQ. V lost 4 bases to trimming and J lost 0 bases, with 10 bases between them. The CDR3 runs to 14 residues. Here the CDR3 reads CASSPGLMNTEAFF. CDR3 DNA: TGCGCCAGCAGCCCGGGACTTATGAACACTGAAGCTTTCTTT.

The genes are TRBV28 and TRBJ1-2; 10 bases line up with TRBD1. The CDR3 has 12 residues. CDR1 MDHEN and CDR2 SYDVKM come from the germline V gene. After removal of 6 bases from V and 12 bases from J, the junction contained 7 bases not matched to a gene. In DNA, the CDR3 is TGTGCCAGCAGGTACGACAGGGGGCGCGACACCTTC. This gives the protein CASRYDRGRDTF.

CDR3 DNA: TGTGCCAGCAGTTACCCGGACAAGCCCCAGCATTTT. Its translation is CASSYPDKPQHF. The chain employs TRBV6-2 or TRBV6-3 and TRBJ1-5; perhaps TRBD1 as D (5 bases). Germline-derived CDR1 and CDR2 are MNHEY and SVGEGT. Trimming shortened V by 2 bases and J by 8 bases, and 7 bases separated the two germline ends. The CDR3 totals 12 residues.

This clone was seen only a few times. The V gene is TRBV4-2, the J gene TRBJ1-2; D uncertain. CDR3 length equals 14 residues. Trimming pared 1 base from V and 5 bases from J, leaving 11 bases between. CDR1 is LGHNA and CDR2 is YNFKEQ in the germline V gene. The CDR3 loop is CASSQVLLGYGYTF. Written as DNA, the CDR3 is TGTGCCAGCAGCCAAGTTCTACTAGGGTATGGCTACACCTTC.

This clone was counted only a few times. The CDR3 nucleotides are TGTGCCATCGCCGGACAGGATACTTATGGTGGCTACACCTTC. It encodes CAIAGQDTYGGYTF. The rearrangement joins TRBV10-3 to TRBJ1-2, with TRBD1 matching 7 bases. Germline V gives CDR1 ENHRY, CDR2 SYGVKD. V was pared by 8 bases and J by 7 bases, with 13 bases of the junction left unmatched. The CDR3 sequence is 14 residues long.

Here the CDR3 reads CSVAAVDTGGRVYNEQFF. The CDR3, as DNA: TGCAGCGTTGCGGCGGTCGACACTGGCGGGAGGGTCTACAATGAGCAGTTCTTC. The chain is built from TRBV29-1 and TRBJ2-1, with TRBD2 identical over 9 bases. V lost 4 bases to trimming and J lost 3 bases; unmatched junction nucleotides: 16. Germline values: CDR1 SQVTM, CDR2 ANQGSEA. The CDR3 is 18 residues long.

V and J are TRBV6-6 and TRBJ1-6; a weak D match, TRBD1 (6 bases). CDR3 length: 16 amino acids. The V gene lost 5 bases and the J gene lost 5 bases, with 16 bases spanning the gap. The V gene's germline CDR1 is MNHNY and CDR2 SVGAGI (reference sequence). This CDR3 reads CASSPQGLVDNSPLHF. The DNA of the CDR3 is TGTGCCAGCAGTCCGCAGGGGTTGGTTGATAATTCACCCCTCCACTTT.

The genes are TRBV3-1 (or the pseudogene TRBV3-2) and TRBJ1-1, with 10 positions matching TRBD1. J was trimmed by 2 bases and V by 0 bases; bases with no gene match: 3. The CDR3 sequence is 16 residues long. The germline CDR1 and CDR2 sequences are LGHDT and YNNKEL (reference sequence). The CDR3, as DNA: TGTGCCAGCAGCCAAGACGGGACAGGGGCTAACACTGAAGCTTTCTTT. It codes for CASSQDGTGANTEAFF.

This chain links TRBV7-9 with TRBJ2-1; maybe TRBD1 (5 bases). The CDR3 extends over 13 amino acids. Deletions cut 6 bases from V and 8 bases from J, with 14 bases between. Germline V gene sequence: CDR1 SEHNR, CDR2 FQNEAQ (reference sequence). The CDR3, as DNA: TGTGCCAGCAGGCCCGGGTGGGGCGATGAGCAGTTCTTC. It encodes CASRPGWGDEQFF.

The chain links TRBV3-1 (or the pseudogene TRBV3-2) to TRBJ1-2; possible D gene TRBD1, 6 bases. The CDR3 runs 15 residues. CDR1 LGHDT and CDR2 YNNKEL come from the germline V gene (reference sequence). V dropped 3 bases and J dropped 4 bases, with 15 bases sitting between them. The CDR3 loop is CASSQYQTGFYGYTF. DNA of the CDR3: TGTGCCAGCAGCCAGTACCAGACAGGATTCTATGGCTACACCTTC.

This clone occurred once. CDR3 nucleotides: TGTGCCAGTAGAGGGACAGGGCGCAATCAGCCCCAGCATTTT. Its translation: CASRGTGRNQPQHF. V gene TRBV19 combines with J gene TRBJ1-5, with 9 bases lining up with TRBD1. The CDR3 covers 14 residues. V was pared by 6 bases and J by 2 bases, with 2 bases of the junction left unmatched. Germline assignment: CDR1 LNHDA and CDR2 SQIVND (reference sequence).

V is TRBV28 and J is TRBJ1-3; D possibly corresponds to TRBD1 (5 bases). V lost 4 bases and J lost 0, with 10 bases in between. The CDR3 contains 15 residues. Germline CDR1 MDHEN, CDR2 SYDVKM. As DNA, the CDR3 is TGTGCCAGCAGTTCTAACAGGCTCTCTGGAAACACCATATATTTT. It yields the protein CASSSNRLSGNTIYF. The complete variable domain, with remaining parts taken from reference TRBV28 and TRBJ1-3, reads DVKVTQSSRYLVKRTGEKVFLECVQDMDHENMFWYRQDPGLGLRLIYFSYDVKMKEKGDIPEGYSVSREKKERFSLILESASTNQTSMYLCASSSNRLSGNTIYFGEGSWLTVV.

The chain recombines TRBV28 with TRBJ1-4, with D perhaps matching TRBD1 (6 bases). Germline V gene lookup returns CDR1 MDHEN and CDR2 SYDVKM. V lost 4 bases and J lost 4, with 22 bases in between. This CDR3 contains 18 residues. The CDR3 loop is CASSSYETGFWGNEKLFF. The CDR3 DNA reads TGTGCCAGCAGTTCCTATGAAACAGGGTTTTGGGGTAATGAAAAACTGTTTTTT. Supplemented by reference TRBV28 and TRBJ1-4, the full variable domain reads DVKVTQSSRYLVKRTGEKVFLECVQDMDHENMFWYRQDPGLGLRLIYFSYDVKMKEKGDIPEGYSVSREKKERFSLILESASTNQTSMYLCASSSYETGFWGNEKLFFGSGTQLSVL.

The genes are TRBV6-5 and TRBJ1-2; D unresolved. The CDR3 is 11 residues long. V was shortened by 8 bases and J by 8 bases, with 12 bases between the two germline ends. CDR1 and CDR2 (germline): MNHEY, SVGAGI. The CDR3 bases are TGTGCCAGCTGGGGAGGCGGCGGCTACACCTTC. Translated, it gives CASWGGGGYTF.

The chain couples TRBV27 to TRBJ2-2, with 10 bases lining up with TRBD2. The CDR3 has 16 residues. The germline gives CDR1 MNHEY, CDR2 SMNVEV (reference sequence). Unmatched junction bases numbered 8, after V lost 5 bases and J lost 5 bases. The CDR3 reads CASSPLAGGPTGELFF. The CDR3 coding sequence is TGTGCCAGCAGTCCCTTAGCGGGAGGCCCGACCGGGGAGCTGTTTTTT.

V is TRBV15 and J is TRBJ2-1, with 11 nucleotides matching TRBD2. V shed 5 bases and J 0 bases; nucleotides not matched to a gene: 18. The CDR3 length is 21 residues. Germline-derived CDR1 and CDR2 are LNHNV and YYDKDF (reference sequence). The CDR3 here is CATSPRGTSGGTQSSYNEQFF. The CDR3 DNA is TGTGCCACCAGCCCCCGCGGTACTAGCGGGGGAACACAAAGCTCCTACAATGAGCAGTTCTTC.

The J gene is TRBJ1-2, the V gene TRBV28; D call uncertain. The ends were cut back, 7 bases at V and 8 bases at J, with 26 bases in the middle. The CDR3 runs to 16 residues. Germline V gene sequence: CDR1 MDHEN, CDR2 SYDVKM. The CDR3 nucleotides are TGTGCCAGCACCCGAACGGGTTTACTGGGAGCGAACGGCTACACCTTC. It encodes CASTRTGLLGANGYTF.